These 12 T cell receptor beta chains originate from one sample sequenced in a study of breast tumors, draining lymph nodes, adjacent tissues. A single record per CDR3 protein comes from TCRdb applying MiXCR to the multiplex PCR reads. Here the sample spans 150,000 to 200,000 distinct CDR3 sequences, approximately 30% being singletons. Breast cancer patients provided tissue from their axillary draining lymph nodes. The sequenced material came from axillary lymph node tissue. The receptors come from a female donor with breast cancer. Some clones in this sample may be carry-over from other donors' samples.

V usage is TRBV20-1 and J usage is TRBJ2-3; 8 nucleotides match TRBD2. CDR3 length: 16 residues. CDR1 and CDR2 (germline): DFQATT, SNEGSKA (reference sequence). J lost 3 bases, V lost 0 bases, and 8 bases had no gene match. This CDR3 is CSAREIAGLRTDTQYF. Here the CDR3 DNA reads TGCAGTGCTAGAGAAATAGCGGGACTAAGGACAGATACGCAGTATTTT.

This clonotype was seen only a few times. The CDR3, as DNA: TGTGCCAGCAGTGACCCCGGGACTAGAGGCTACAATGAGCAGTTCTTC. Translating gives CASSDPGTRGYNEQFF. The rearrangement uses TRBV6-1 and TRBJ2-1; 8 bases align to TRBD2. In germline, CDR1 is MNHNS, CDR2 SASEGT. The CDR3 runs 16 residues. Trimming took 3 bases from V and 3 from J; bases not matched to a gene: 7.

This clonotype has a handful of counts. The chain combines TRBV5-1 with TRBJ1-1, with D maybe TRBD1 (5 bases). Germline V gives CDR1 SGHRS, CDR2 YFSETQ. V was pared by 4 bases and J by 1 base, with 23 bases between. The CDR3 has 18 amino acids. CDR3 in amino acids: CASSRGAGAGRQNTEAFF. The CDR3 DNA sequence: TGCGCCAGCAGCAGGGGAGCGGGAGCAGGCAGGCAGAACACTGAAGCTTTCTTT.

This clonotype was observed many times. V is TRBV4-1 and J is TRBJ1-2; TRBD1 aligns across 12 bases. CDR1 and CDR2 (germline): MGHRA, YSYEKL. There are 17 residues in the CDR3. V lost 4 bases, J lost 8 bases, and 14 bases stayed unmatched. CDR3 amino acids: CASSPLGQGAPVEGYTF. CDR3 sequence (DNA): TGCGCCAGCAGCCCCCTGGGACAGGGGGCGCCTGTTGAGGGCTACACCTTC.

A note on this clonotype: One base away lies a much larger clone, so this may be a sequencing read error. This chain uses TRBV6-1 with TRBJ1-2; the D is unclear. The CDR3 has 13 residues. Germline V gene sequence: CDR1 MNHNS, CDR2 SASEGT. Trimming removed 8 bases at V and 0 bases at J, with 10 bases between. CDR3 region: CASGPAANYGYTF. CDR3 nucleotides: TGTGCCAGCGGACCGGCAGCTAACTATGGCTACACCTTC.

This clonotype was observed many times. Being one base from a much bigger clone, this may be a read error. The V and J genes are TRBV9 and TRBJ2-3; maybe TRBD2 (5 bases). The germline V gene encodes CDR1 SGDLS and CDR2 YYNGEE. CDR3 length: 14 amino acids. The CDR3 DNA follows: TGTGCCGGCAGCGTAGAGGGCGATCTTGATACGCAGTATTTT. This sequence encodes CAGSVEGDLDTQYF. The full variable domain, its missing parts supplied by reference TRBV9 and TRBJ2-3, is DSGVTQTPKHLITATGQRVTLRCSPRSGDLSVYWYQQSLDQGLQFLIQYYNGEERAKGNILERFSAQQFPDLHSELNLSSLELGDSALYFCAGSVEGDLDTQYFGPGTRLTVL.

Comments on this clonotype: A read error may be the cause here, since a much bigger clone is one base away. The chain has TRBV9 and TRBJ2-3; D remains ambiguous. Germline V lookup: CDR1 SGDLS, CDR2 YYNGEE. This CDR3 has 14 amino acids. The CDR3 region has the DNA TGTGCCAGCAGCGTAGAGATCTCTACAGATACGCAGTCTTTT. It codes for CASSVEISTDTQSF.

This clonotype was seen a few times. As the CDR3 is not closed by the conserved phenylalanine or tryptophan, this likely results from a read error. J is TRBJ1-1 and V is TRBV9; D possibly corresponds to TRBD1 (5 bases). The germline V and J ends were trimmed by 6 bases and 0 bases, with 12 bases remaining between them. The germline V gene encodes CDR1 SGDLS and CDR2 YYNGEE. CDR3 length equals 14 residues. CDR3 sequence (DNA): TGTGCCAGCAATCTCCAGGGCATGAACACTGAAGCTTTCTGT. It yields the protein CASNLQGMNTEAFC.

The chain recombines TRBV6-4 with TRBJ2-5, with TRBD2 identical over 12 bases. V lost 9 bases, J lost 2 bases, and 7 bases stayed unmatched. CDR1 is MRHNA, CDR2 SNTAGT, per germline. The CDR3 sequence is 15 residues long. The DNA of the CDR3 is TGTGCCAGGGGACTAGCGGGCCAATTACAAGAGACCCAGTACTTC. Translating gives CARGLAGQLQETQYF.

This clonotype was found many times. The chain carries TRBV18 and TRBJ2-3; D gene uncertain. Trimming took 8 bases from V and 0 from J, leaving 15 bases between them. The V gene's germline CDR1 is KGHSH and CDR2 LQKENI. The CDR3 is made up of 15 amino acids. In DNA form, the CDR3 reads TGTGCCAGCAGCCCCACTTCGTCTAGCACAGATACGCAGTATTTT. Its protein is CASSPTSSSTDTQYF.

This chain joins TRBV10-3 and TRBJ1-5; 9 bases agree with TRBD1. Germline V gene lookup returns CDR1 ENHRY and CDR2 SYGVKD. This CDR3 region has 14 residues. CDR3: CANHRDRVNQPQHF. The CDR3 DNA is TGTGCTAACCACCGGGACAGGGTGAACCAGCCCCAGCATTTT.

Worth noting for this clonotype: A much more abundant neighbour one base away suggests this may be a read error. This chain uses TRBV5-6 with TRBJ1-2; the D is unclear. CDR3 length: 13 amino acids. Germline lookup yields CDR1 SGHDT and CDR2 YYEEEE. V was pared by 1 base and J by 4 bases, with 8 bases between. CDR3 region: CASSLTSAYGYTF. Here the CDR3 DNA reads TGTGCCAGCAGCTTGACGAGTGCCTATGGCTACACCTTC.